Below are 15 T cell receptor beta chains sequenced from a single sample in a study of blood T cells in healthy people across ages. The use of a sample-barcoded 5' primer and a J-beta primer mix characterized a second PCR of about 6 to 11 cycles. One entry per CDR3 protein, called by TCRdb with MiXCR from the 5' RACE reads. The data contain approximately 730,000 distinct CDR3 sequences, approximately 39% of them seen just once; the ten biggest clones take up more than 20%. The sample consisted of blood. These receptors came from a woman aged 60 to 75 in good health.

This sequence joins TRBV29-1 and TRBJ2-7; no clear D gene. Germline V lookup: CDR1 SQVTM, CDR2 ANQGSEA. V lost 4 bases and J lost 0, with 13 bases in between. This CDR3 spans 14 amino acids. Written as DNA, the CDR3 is TGCAGCGTTGCTCGTCGGCAGGCCTCCTACGAGCAGTACTTC. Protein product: CSVARRQASYEQYF.

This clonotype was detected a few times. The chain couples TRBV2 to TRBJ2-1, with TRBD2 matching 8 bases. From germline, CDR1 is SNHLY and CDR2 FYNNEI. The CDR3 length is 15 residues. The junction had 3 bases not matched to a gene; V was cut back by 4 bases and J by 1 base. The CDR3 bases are TGTGCCAGCAGTGCATTAGCGGGATCCTACAATGAGCAGTTCTTC. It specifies CASSALAGSYNEQFF.

CDR3 amino acids: CAISDAGNNEQFF. CDR3 nucleotides: TGTGCCATCAGTGATGCGGGCAACAATGAGCAGTTCTTC. This sequence joins TRBV10-3 and TRBJ2-1; maybe TRBD2 (5 bases). The CDR3 loop spans 13 amino acids. The V gene lost 3 bases and the J gene lost 5 bases, with 8 bases spanning the gap. From germline, CDR1 is ENHRY and CDR2 SYGVKD.

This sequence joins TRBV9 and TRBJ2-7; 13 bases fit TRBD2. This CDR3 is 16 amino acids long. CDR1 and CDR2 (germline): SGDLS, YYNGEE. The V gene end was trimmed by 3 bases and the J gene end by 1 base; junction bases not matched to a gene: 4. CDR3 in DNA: TGTGCCAGCAGCGGGGGGACTAGCGGGATGTCCTACGAGCAGTACTTC. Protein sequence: CASSGGTSGMSYEQYF.

DNA of the CDR3: TGCAGTACCCCGACTGGACACAGCACAGATACGCAGTATTTT. This sequence encodes CSTPTGHSTDTQYF. This rearrangement joins TRBV20-1 to TRBJ2-3; a possible D gene is TRBD1 (5 bases). V lost 8 bases to trimming and J lost 0 bases, with 15 bases between them. This CDR3 has 14 residues. Germline-derived CDR1 and CDR2 are DFQATT and SNEGSKA (reference sequence).

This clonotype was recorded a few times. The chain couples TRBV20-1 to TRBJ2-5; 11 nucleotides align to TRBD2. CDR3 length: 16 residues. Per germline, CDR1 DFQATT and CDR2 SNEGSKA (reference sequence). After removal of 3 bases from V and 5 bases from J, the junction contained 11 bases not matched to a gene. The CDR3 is CSASWLAGGGGETQYF. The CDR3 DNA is TGCAGTGCTAGTTGGCTAGCGGGGGGAGGGGGGGAGACCCAGTACTTC.

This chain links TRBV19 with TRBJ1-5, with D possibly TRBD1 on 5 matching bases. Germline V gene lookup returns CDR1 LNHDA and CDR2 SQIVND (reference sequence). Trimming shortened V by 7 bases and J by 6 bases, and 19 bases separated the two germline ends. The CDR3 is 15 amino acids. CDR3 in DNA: TGTGCCAGTAACTCCGGATATAGGGGCGGTCAGCCCCAGCATTTT. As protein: CASNSGYRGGQPQHF.

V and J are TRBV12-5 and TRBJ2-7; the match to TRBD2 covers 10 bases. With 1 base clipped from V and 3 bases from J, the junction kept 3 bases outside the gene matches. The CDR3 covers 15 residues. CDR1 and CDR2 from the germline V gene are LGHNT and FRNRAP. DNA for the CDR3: TGTGCTAGTGGTTTGGGAGCGGGGGGGATCTACGAGCAGTACTTC. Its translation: CASGLGAGGIYEQYF.

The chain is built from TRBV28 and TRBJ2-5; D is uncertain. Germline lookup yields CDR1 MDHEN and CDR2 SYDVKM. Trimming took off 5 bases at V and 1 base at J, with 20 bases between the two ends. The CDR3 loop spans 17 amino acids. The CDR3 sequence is CASSPTRTLYGQETQYF. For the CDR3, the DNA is TGTGCCAGCAGTCCCACTCGTACCCTCTATGGCCAAGAGACCCAGTACTTC.

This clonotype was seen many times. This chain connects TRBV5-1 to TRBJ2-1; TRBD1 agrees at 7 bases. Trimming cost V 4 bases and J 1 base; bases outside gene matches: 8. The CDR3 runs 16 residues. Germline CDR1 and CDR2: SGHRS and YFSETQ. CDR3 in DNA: TGCGCCAGCAGCATTAGACAGGGTCAATCCTACAATGAGCAGTTCTTC. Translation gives CASSIRQGQSYNEQFF.

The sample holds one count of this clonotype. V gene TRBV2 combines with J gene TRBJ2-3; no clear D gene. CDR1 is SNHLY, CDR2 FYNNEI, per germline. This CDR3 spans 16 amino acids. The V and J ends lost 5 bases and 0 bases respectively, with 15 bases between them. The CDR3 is CASSPYDSSSTDTQYF. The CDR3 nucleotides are TGTGCCAGCAGTCCCTACGACTCTTCTAGCACAGATACGCAGTATTTT.

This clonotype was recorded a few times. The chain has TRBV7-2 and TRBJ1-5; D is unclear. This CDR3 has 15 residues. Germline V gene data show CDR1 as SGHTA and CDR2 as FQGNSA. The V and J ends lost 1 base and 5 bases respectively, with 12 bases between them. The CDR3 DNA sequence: TGTGCCAGCAGCTTAGGGAGTCTGGGGTATCAGCCCCAGCATTTT. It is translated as CASSLGSLGYQPQHF.

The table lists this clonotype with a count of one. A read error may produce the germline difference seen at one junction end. The CDR3 DNA reads TGCGCCTGCAGCTTAGACAGGGTATTCGCAGATACGCAGTATTTT. Residues: CACSLDRVFADTQYF. The genes are TRBV5-1 and TRBJ2-3, with 7 bases identical to TRBD1. Germline loops: CDR1 SGHRS, CDR2 YFSETQ. The CDR3 has 15 amino acids.

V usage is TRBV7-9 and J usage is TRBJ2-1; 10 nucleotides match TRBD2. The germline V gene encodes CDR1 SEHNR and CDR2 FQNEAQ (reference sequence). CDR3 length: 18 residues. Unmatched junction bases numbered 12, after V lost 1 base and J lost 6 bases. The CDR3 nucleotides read TGTGCCAGCAGCTTAGATTTTGGGGTTGCTAGCGGGAGCAATGAGCAGTTCTTC. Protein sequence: CASSLDFGVASGSNEQFF.

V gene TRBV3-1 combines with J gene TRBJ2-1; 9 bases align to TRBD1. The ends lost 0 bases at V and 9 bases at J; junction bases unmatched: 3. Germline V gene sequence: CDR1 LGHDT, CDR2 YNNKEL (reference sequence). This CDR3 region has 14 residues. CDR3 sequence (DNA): TGTGCCAGCAGCCAAGATGGGACAGGGCCTGAGCAGTTCTTC. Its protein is CASSQDGTGPEQFF.